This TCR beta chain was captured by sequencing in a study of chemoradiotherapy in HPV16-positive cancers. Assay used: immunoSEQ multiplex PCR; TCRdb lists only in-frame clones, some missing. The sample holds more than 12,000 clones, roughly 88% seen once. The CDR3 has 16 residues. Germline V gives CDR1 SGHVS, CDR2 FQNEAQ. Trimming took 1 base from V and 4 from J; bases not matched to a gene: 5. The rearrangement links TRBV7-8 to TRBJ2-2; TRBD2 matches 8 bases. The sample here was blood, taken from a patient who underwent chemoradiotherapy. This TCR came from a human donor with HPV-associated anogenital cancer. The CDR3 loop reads CASSLVGGGFTGELFF. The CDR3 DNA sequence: TGTGCCAGCAGCTTAGTCGGCGGGGGGTTCACCGGGGAGCTGTTTTTT.